This TCR beta chain derives from a study of blood T cell repertoires in COVID-19. Overall study: Spain, Italy and the United States supplied samples that represented acute and convalescent COVID-19. The cDNA or gDNA used as material had been derived from T cells, B-cell-depleted T cells, or PBMCs.

Authors' processing steps: Estimated nucleated cell counts came from reference gene primer amplification. Sequencing used immunoSEQ multiplex PCR; TCRdb keeps in-frame clones, though not all of them. That table gives V, J and clone size, and the DNA gave D and trimming. The repertoire includes about 200,000 clones, about four fifths of them detected once, and approximately 7.8% sits in the top ten. This CDR3 contains 15 residues. Germline-derived CDR1 and CDR2 are SGDLS and YYNGEE. V shed 2 bases and J 3 bases; nucleotides not matched to a gene: 5. Seattle cases were enrolled at active infection and followed longitudinally.

The receptor was isolated from a woman aged 60 to 75 with COVID-19, enrolled during active disease. Specimen: peripheral blood. The chain recombines TRBV9 with TRBJ2-1, with TRBD2 matching 7 bases. CDR3 in amino acids: CASSVRGGLYNEQFF. The CDR3 DNA sequence: TGTGCCAGCAGCGTGAGGGGAGGGCTCTACAATGAGCAGTTCTTC.